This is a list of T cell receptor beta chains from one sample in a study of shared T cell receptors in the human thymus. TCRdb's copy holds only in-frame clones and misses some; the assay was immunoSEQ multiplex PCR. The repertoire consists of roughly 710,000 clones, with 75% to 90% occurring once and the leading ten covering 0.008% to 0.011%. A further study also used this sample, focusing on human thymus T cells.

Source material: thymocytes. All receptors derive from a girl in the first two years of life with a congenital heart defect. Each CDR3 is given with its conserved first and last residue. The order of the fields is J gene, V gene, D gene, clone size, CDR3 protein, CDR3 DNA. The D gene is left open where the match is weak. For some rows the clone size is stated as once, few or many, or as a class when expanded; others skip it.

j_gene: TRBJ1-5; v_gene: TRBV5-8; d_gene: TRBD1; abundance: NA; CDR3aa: CASSPGTVGGCQPQHF; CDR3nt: TGTGCCAGCAGCCCCGGGACAGTCGGGGGATGTCAGCCCCAGCATTTT
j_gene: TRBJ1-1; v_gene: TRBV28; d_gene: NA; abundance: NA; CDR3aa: CASSLGVDQRVRNTEAFF; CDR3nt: TGTGCCAGCAGTTTAGGGGTGGATCAGAGGGTACGGAACACTGAAGCTTTCTTT
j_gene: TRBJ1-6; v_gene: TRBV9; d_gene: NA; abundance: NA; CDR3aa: CASSVEEEDPSGRDDSPLHF; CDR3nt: TGTGCCAGCAGCGTAGAGGAAGAGGATCCATCGGGAAGGGATGATTCACCCCTCCACTTT
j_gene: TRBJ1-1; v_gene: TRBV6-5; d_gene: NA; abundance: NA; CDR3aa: CASSYSRQGNTEAFF; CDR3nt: TGTGCCAGCAGTTACTCGCGGCAGGGGAACACTGAAGCTTTCTTT
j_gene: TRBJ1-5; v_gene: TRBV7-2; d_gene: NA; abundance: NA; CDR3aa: CASTPTGEGPSNQPQHF; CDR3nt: TGTGCCAGCACCCCAACGGGGGAGGGACCTAGCAATCAGCCCCAGCATTTT
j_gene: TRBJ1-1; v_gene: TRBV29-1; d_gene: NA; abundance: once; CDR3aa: CSVYGVGGNTEAFF; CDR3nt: TGCAGCGTATACGGGGTGGGGGGGAACACTGAAGCTTTCTTT
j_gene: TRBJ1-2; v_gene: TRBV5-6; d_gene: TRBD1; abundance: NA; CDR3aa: CASRRLGGQNYGYTF; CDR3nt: TGTGCCAGCAGACGACTAGGGGGCCAAAACTATGGCTACACCTTC
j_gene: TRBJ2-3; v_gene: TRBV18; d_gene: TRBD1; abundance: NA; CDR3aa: CASSPGQGAADTQYF; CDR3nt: TGTGCCAGCTCCCCGGGACAGGGGGCGGCAGATACGCAGTATTTT
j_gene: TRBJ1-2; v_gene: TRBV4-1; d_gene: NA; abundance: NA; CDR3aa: CASSQGTVPNYGYTF; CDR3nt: TGCGCCAGCAGCCAAGGGACAGTGCCTAACTATGGCTACACCTTC
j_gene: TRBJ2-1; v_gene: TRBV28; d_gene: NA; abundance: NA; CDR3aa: CASSLLVGVESYNEQFF; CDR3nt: TGTGCCAGCAGTTTATTGGTAGGGGTTGAGTCCTACAATGAGCAGTTCTTC
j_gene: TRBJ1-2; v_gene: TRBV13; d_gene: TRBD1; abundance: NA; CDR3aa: CASSEPWDSGHSYGYTF; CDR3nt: TGTGCCAGCAGCGAACCCTGGGACAGTGGACACTCCTATGGCTACACCTTC
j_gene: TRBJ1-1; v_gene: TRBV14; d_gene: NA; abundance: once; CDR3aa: CASSPRQRVDTEAFF; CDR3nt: TGTGCCAGCAGCCCGCGACAGCGGGTGGACACTGAAGCTTTCTTT
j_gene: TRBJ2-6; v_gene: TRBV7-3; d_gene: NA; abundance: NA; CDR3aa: CASSPADREDSSGANVLTF; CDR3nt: TGTGCCAGCAGTCCGGCCGATCGGGAAGACTCTTCTGGGGCCAACGTCCTGACTTTC
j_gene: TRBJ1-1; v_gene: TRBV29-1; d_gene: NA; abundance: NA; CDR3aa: CSALGGAARRNTEAFF; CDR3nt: TGCAGCGCACTCGGGGGGGCGGCCAGGCGGAACACTGAAGCTTTCTTT
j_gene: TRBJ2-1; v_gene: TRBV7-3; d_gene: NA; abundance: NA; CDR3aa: CASSSEQDTGIPYNEQFF; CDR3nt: TGTGCCAGCAGCTCAGAGCAAGATACAGGGATCCCCTACAATGAGCAGTTCTTC
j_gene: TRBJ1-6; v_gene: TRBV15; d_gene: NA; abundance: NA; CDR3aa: CATSRDRQVTPLHF; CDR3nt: TGTGCCACCAGCAGAGATCGGCAGGTCACACCCCTCCACTTT
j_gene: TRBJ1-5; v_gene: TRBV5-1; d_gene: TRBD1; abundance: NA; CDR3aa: CASSFPRDRGSNQPQHF; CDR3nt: TGCGCCAGCAGCTTCCCCCGGGACAGGGGATCCAATCAGCCCCAGCATTTT
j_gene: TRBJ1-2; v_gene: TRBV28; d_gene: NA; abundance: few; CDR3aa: CASSFPGGYGYTF; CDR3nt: TGTGCCAGCAGTTTCCCGGGAGGCTATGGCTACACCTTC
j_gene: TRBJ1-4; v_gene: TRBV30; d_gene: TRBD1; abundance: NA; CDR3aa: CAWSPGTGYEKLFF; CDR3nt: TGTGCCTGGAGTCCCGGGACAGGGTATGAAAAACTGTTTTTT
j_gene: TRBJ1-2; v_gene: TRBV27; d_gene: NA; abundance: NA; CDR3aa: CASSPQGFRGSRYGYTF; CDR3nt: TGTGCCAGCAGTCCGCAGGGATTTAGGGGGAGTCGGTATGGCTACACCTTC
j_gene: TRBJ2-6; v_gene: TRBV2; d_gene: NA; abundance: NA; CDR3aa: CASSAGGAGANVLTF; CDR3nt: TGTGCCAGCAGTGCGGGGGGCGCTGGGGCCAACGTCCTGACTTTC
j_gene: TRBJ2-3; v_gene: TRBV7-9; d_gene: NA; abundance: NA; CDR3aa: CASSQEGTDTQYF; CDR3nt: TGTGCCAGCAGCCAGGAAGGCACAGATACGCAGTATTTT